This TCR beta chain was retrieved from a study of cytomegalovirus exposure and HLA in healthy donors. Germline V CDR1 and CDR2: SGHRS, YFSETQ. V was shortened by 6 bases and J by 5 bases, with 14 bases between the two germline ends. This CDR3 has 14 residues. It was with 60 Vbeta and 13 Jbeta primers that the PCR ran. Profiling relied on immunoSEQ multiplex PCR, and the TCRdb table lists in-frame clones only, not all of them. This sample has around 180,000 clones, with roughly 70% found just once. Sequencing was performed on PBMCs. The sequence was obtained from a girl under 18 in good health and CMV-seronegative. The chain joins TRBV5-1 to TRBJ2-2, with D possibly TRBD2 on 5 matching bases. The CDR3 protein is CASTEEDLTGELFF. The CDR3 DNA reads TGCGCCAGCACGGAGGAGGATCTAACCGGGGAGCTGTTTTTT.